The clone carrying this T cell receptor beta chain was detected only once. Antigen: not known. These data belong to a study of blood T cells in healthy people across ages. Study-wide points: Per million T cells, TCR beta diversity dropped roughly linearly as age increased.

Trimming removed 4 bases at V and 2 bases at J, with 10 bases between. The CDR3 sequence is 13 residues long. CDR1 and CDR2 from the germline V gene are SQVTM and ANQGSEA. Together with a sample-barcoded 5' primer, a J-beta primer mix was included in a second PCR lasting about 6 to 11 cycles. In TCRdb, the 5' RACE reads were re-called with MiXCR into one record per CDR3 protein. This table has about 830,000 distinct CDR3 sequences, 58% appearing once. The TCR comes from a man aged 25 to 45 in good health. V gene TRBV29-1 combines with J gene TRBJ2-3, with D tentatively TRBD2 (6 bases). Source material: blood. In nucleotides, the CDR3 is TGCAGCGTTGGGGGCGGGAACACAGATACGCAGTATTTT. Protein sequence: CSVGGGNTDTQYF.